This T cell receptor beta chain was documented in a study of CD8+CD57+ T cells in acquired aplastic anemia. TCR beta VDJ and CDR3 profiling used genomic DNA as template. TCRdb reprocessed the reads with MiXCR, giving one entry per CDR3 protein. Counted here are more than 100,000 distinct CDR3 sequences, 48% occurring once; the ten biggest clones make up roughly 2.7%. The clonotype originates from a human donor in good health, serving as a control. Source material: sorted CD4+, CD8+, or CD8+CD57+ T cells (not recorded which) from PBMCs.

For the CDR3, the DNA is TGTGCCAGTAGGGCCTCGGGACACGGATACTATGGCTACACCTTC. Translating it yields CASRASGHGYYGYTF. The chain uses TRBV19 and TRBJ1-2; a possible D gene is TRBD1 (6 bases). V was cut by 6 bases and J by 3 bases, with 17 bases left in between. Germline V gene sequence: CDR1 LNHDA, CDR2 SQIVND (reference sequence). CDR3 length equals 15 residues.